The rows below give T cell receptor beta chains drawn from one sample of a study of shared clonotypes between healthy human individuals. Sequenced by immunoSEQ multiplex PCR; TCRdb stores in-frame clones only, minus some. The repertoire includes roughly 530,000 clones, 90% to 96% of them detected once, and approximately 0.06% sits in the top ten. Sequenced material: naive CD4+ T cells sorted from blood. All receptors derive from a woman aged 25-40 years in good health. CDR3s include the opening cysteine and the closing phenylalanine or tryptophan. Each record gives: D gene, V gene, clone size, J gene, CDR3 DNA, CDR3 protein. D genes are given only for firm matches. The size entry is marked missing in some rows and otherwise reads once, few, many or a size class.

>TRBD2|TRBV30|once|TRBJ2-7
TGTGCCTGGAGTTTTAGGTCTAGCGGGTTCTACGAGCAGTACTTC
CAWSFRSSGFYEQYF
>NA|TRBV28|NA|TRBJ2-7
TGTGCCAGCAGCTCCGGGAGTTCGGCCTCCTACGAGCAGTACTTC
CASSSGSSASYEQYF
>TRBD2|TRBV28|NA|TRBJ2-1
TGTGCCAGCAGTTCCCCGGGACTAGCGTACAATGAGCAGTTCTTC
CASSSPGLAYNEQFF
>NA|TRBV27|NA|TRBJ1-6
TGTGCCAGCAGTTTATCTTGGGTGGGGAGGTATAATTCACCCCTCCACTTT
CASSLSWVGRYNSPLHF
>NA|TRBV28|NA|TRBJ2-1
TGTGCCAGCAGTATAAGACTAGATCCGGGTGAGCAGTTCTTC
CASSIRLDPGEQFF
>TRBD1|TRBV5-1|NA|TRBJ1-3
TGCGCCAGCAGCTCCGACAGGGGATCCGGGGTCTCTGGAAACACCATATATTTT
CASSSDRGSGVSGNTIYF
>NA|TRBV5-1|NA|TRBJ2-7
TGCGCCAGCAGCTTTCCGGACGCCGCCTCCTACGAGCAGTACTTC
CASSFPDAASYEQYF
>TRBD1|TRBV6-1|NA|TRBJ1-4
TGTGCCAGCAGTGCGTCAGGGGGTGAAAAACTGTTTTTT
CASSASGGEKLFF
>NA|TRBV2|NA|TRBJ2-7
TGTGCCAGCACCGAAGACAGGTACACCTACGAGCAGTACTTC
CASTEDRYTYEQYF
>NA|TRBV6-6|NA|TRBJ2-3
TGTGCCAGCAGTTTGAGTAGAGGAAGCACAGATACGCAGTATTTT
CASSLSRGSTDTQYF
>NA|TRBV4-1|NA|TRBJ1-2
TGCGCCAGCAGCCAAGTCTGGGGGCGCGTGGGGGTGGCGCCGTTTAATGGCTACACCTTC
CASSQVWGRVGVAPFNGYTF
>NA|TRBV29-1|few|TRBJ2-7
TGCAGCGTTCTGGGAGCCTACGAGCAGTACTTC
CSVLGAYEQYF
>NA|TRBV7-2|NA|TRBJ2-1
TGTGCCAGCAGCTTTGGCTACAATGAGCAGTTCTTC
CASSFGYNEQFF
>NA|TRBV5-1|once|TRBJ2-7
TGCGCCAGCAGCTTGGGAGCCGGGCTAATCAACCACGAGCAGTACTTC
CASSLGAGLINHEQYF
>NA|TRBV10-1|NA|TRBJ2-2
TGCGCCAGCAGTCACAGGGACACCGGGGAGCTGTTTTTT
CASSHRDTGELFF
>TRBD2|TRBV11-2|NA|TRBJ2-2
TGTGCCAGCAGCTTAAGGCTAGCGGTTCTCGTGGGGGGCACCGGGGAGCTGTTTTTT
CASSLRLAVLVGGTGELFF
>NA|TRBV18|NA|TRBJ1-4
TGTGCCAGCTCACTTCGGACAGATATCAGTGAAAAATTGTTTTTT
CASSLRTDISEKLFF
>TRBD2|TRBV5-4|NA|TRBJ2-7
TGTGCCAGCAGCTTGGACGGGACTACCAGGGCGCAGTACTTC
CASSLDGTTRAQYF
>NA|TRBV11-2|NA|TRBJ2-5
TGTGCCAGCAGCTTAGATCAACAGGGGAGGTGGGAGACCCAGTACTTC
CASSLDQQGRWETQYF
>TRBD1|TRBV10-1|NA|TRBJ2-1
TGCGCCAGCGGGGGACAGGGTTCGGATGAGCAGTTCTTC
CASGGQGSDEQFF
>NA|TRBV6-5|NA|TRBJ2-1
TGTGCCAGCTCGCCGTCCGTGAACAATGAGCAGTTCTTC
CASSPSVNNEQFF
>NA|TRBV19|NA|TRBJ2-7
TGTGCCAGTAACCCACAACAGGGATTCAATTCTGGCTACGAGCAGTACTTC
CASNPQQGFNSGYEQYF
>NA|TRBV2|once|TRBJ2-7
TGTGCCAGCACCCTTACCTACGAGCAGTACTTC
CASTLTYEQYF
>NA|TRBV19|NA|TRBJ2-2
TGTGCCAGTAGTTGGACCGTTCTGAACACCGGGGAGCTGTTTTTT
CASSWTVLNTGELFF
>NA|TRBV10-3|once|TRBJ2-1
TGTGCCATCAGTGCTTCAGAGCGGTACAATGAGCAGTTCTTC
CAISASERYNEQFF
>NA|TRBV28|NA|TRBJ1-5
TGTGCCAGCAAAATCGGACACCTTAGCAATCAGCCCCAGCATTTT
CASKIGHLSNQPQHF
>NA|TRBV25-1|NA|TRBJ2-7
TGTGCCAGCAGGGGCGCTTTGGACAGCTACGAGCAGTACTTC
CASRGALDSYEQYF
>TRBD1|TRBV7-3|NA|TRBJ1-2
TGTGCCAGCAGCCCCCAGGGGGACTATGGCTACACCTTC
CASSPQGDYGYTF
>NA|TRBV5-5|NA|TRBJ2-2
TGTGCCAGCAGCTCCGGGACCGCCCCCCGCTGGGAGCTGTTTTTT
CASSSGTAPRWELFF
>NA|TRBV18|NA|TRBJ2-5
TGTGCCAGCTCACCACCAGGTTTGGAGACCCAGTACTTC
CASSPPGLETQYF
>TRBD1|TRBV6-4|NA|TRBJ1-5
TGTGCCATCCGGGACAGGGGGAGAAGCAATCAGCCCCAGCATTTT
CAIRDRGRSNQPQHF
>NA|TRBV9|NA|TRBJ2-1
TGTGCCAGCAGCGTAGGCGTGGGAGAGCCCTACAATGAGCAGTTCTTC
CASSVGVGEPYNEQFF
>NA|TRBV5-1|NA|TRBJ2-6
TGCGCCAGCAGCTTTAACTCTGGGGCCAACGTCCTGACTTTC
CASSFNSGANVLTF
>TRBD2|TRBV12-5|NA|TRBJ2-7
TGTGCTAGTGGTTTGCCTAGCGGGAGACCCCACGAGCAGTACTTC
CASGLPSGRPHEQYF
>NA|TRBV29-1|NA|TRBJ1-5
TGCAGCGCCGCGGGACAAGATAGCAATCAGCCCCAGCATTTT
CSAAGQDSNQPQHF
>NA|TRBV28|NA|TRBJ2-7
TGTGCCAGCACAGGTACTACCTACGAGCAGTACTTC
CASTGTTYEQYF
>NA|TRBV6-5|few|TRBJ1-2
TGTGCCAGCAGACACAGTTATGGCTACACCTTC
CASRHSYGYTF
>TRBD2|TRBV9|NA|TRBJ2-1
TGTGCCAGCAGTCAAACTAGCGGGAGGTTCTACAATGAGCAGTTCTTC
CASSQTSGRFYNEQFF
>NA|TRBV29-1|once|TRBJ2-3
TGCAGCGCGACAGAGTGGGGTGAGGATACGCAGTATTTT
CSATEWGEDTQYF
>TRBD1|TRBV6-6|NA|TRBJ1-2
TGTGCCAGCAGTCGGACAGGGCCTACCTATGGCTACACCTTC
CASSRTGPTYGYTF
>NA|TRBV21-1|once|TRBJ1-1
TGTGCCAGCAGCCTTGGGGGACGGCTGAACACTGAAGCTTTCTTT
CASSLGGRLNTEAFF
>NA|TRBV28|NA|TRBJ1-3
TGTGCCAGCAGTTTAACTGCGACAGCCGGAAACACCATATATTTT
CASSLTATAGNTIYF
>NA|TRBV28|NA|TRBJ1-2
TGTGCCAGCAGTTTTACCGAAGGGACTCCGGTCTATGGCTACACCTTC
CASSFTEGTPVYGYTF